The rows below give T cell receptor beta chains drawn from one sample of a study of cytotoxic CD8 clonotypes in ibrutinib-treated CLL. Repertoires were generated with immunoSEQ multiplex PCR, while TCRdb's copy carries only in-frame clones and drops some. In the table there are 85,000 or so clones, 75% to 85% of which are singletons. The sample was PBMCs, taken after 12 months of ibrutinib treatment. The receptors come from a human donor with chronic lymphocytic leukemia. CDR3s include the opening cysteine and the closing phenylalanine or tryptophan. Each record gives: clone size, D gene, V gene, J gene, CDR3 DNA, CDR3 protein. The D gene is left open where the match is weak. Clone size appears in some rows only: once, few, many, or a class for an expanded clone.

NA	NA	TRBV6-5	TRBJ1-6	TGTGCCAGCAGTTACGTGGACTCACCCCTCCACTTT	CASSYVDSPLHF
NA	NA	TRBV6-1	TRBJ1-4	TGTGCCAGCAGTGAGCCGGGGAGTCTGAGGGAAAAACTGTTTTTT	CASSEPGSLREKLFF
NA	NA	TRBV20-1	TRBJ2-5	TGCAGTGCTGAGATTCAAGAGACCCAGTACTTC	CSAEIQETQYF
NA	NA	TRBV15	TRBJ1-1	TGTGCCACCAGCGGAAGACAGGACACTGAAGCTTTCTTT	CATSGRQDTEAFF
NA	TRBD1	TRBV19	TRBJ1-2	TGTGCCAGTGCCGGGACAGGGATTTATGGCTACACCTTC	CASAGTGIYGYTF
NA	NA	TRBV5-1	TRBJ2-3	TGCGCCAGCAGCTTGGCCGGACTGTGGACAGATACGCAGTATTTT	CASSLAGLWTDTQYF
NA	NA	TRBV7-9	TRBJ1-5	TGTGCCAGCAGCTTATTGGCAGGGGCCGATCAGCCCCAGCATTTT	CASSLLAGADQPQHF
NA	NA	TRBV7-2	TRBJ2-5	TGTGCCAGCAGCTGGCGCGGCGAAGAGACCCAGTACTTC	CASSWRGEETQYF
NA	NA	TRBV7-9	TRBJ2-5	TGTGCCAGCAGCTCCAGGGAGACCCAGTACTTC	CASSSRETQYF
few	NA	TRBV9	TRBJ2-5	TGTGCCAGCAGCGTAGGGGCCTATACGGGGGAGACCCAGTACTTC	CASSVGAYTGETQYF
NA	TRBD1	TRBV30	TRBJ1-5	TGTGCCTGGAGTGTAGGGGCAGGGGGTAACCAGCCCCAGCATTTT	CAWSVGAGGNQPQHF
many	NA	TRBV6-1	TRBJ1-3	TGTGCCAGCAGTGAACCAGGGGAGGCCGGAAACACCATATATTTT	CASSEPGEAGNTIYF
NA	NA	TRBV5-1	TRBJ2-3	TGCGCCAGCAGCTTGGGGGAGGTTGGTACGCAGTATTTT	CASSLGEVGTQYF
NA	NA	TRBV7-2	TRBJ2-7	TGTGCCAGCAGCTTATCTGGGGGGAGGACCTACGAGCAGTACTTC	CASSLSGGRTYEQYF
NA	TRBD2	TRBV30	TRBJ2-7	TGTGCCTGGAGTCTGGGGGGGACCTACGAGCAGTACTTC	CAWSLGGTYEQYF
NA	NA	TRBV28	TRBJ1-4	TGTGCCAGCACCCGACCGGGGTTTAATGAAAAACTGTTTTTT	CASTRPGFNEKLFF